This T cell receptor (beta chain) was recorded in a study of blood T cell repertoires in COVID-19. Across the study: There were acute and convalescent COVID-19 samples, and they came from the United States, Italy and Spain. Nucleic acid was either cDNA or gDNA, and it came from T cells, B-cell-depleted T cells, or PBMCs.

In the authors' workflow: Nucleated cell number was recorded as an estimate derived from reference gene primer amplification. Some clones are missing from TCRdb's copy, which holds only in-frame ones; the method was immunoSEQ multiplex PCR. V and J calls and clone size follow that table, whereas D and trimming were derived from the DNA. The sample lists fewer than 90,000 clones, roughly 85% occurring once. CDR1 is SGHAT, CDR2 FQNNGV, per germline. The CDR3 extends over 14 amino acids. Trimming cost V 5 bases and J 4 bases; bases outside gene matches: 3. V usage is TRBV11-2 and J usage is TRBJ2-7; 12 bases fit TRBD1. The sequenced sample was peripheral blood. This clonotype was obtained from a young man with acute or convalescent COVID-19. CDR3 amino acids: CASSRDRGQYEQYF. As DNA, the CDR3 is TGTGCCAGCAGCCGGGACAGGGGGCAATACGAGCAGTACTTC.